The rows below give T cell receptor beta chains drawn from one sample of a study of PD-1 blockade in classical Hodgkin lymphoma. The table came from immunoSEQ multiplex PCR; TCRdb's copy has only in-frame clones and leaves some out. Here the sample spans around 20,000 clones, just over 85% being singletons. The source material was peripheral blood mononuclear cells (PBMCs), sampled before the second cycle of nivolumab. The source is a human donor with classical Hodgkin lymphoma. Both conserved end residues are part of each CDR3. The order of the fields is D gene, V gene, clone size, J gene, CDR3 DNA, CDR3 protein. D genes are given only for firm matches. Size is omitted from some rows. Given values are once, few, many or a class for expanded clones.

d_call: NA; v_call: TRBV4-3; clone_size: once; j_call: TRBJ2-7; cdr3_nt: TGCGCCAGCAGCCAAGATTTCTCCTACGAGCAGTACTTC; cdr3_aa: CASSQDFSYEQYF
d_call: NA; v_call: TRBV7-9; clone_size: NA; j_call: TRBJ2-7; cdr3_nt: TGTGCCAGCAGCTTAGATCTCTACGAGCAGTACTTC; cdr3_aa: CASSLDLYEQYF
d_call: NA; v_call: TRBV14; clone_size: NA; j_call: TRBJ2-7; cdr3_nt: TGTGCCAGCAGCCCGGCCCCCCTATACGAGCAGTACTTC; cdr3_aa: CASSPAPLYEQYF
d_call: NA; v_call: TRBV7-2; clone_size: NA; j_call: TRBJ1-3; cdr3_nt: TGTGCCAGCAGCGGGGACGGTGGAAACACCATATATTTT; cdr3_aa: CASSGDGGNTIYF
d_call: NA; v_call: TRBV5-1; clone_size: NA; j_call: TRBJ2-3; cdr3_nt: TGCGCCAGCAGCTTGGCGGGGCCCCTCACAGATACGCAGTATTTT; cdr3_aa: CASSLAGPLTDTQYF
d_call: TRBD1; v_call: TRBV9; clone_size: NA; j_call: TRBJ2-2; cdr3_nt: TGTGCCAGCAGCGAGGGGGCCCCGAACACCGGGGAGCTGTTTTTT; cdr3_aa: CASSEGAPNTGELFF
d_call: NA; v_call: TRBV25-1; clone_size: NA; j_call: TRBJ2-4; cdr3_nt: TGTGCCAGCACCCGAAGGGACATTCAGTACTTC; cdr3_aa: CASTRRDIQYF
d_call: TRBD2; v_call: TRBV5-1; clone_size: NA; j_call: TRBJ2-1; cdr3_nt: TGCGCCAGCAGCCCCATCAGCGGGGGGCCGATGAATGAGCAGTTCTTC; cdr3_aa: CASSPISGGPMNEQFF
d_call: NA; v_call: TRBV6-5; clone_size: NA; j_call: TRBJ1-3; cdr3_nt: TGTGCCAGCAGTCCACAGGGATTCTCTGGAAACACCATATATTTT; cdr3_aa: CASSPQGFSGNTIYF
d_call: NA; v_call: TRBV7-9; clone_size: NA; j_call: TRBJ1-6; cdr3_nt: TGTGCCAGCAGCTTAGCCCCATCACCCCTCCACTTT; cdr3_aa: CASSLAPSPLHF
d_call: TRBD1; v_call: TRBV6-5; clone_size: NA; j_call: TRBJ1-2; cdr3_nt: TGTGCCAGCAGAGGGCAGGGGGCGATAGGCTACACCTTC; cdr3_aa: CASRGQGAIGYTF
d_call: NA; v_call: TRBV7-8; clone_size: NA; j_call: TRBJ1-5; cdr3_nt: TGTGCCAGCAGCCACGGACAGCTTGCCCAGCCCCAGCATTTT; cdr3_aa: CASSHGQLAQPQHF
d_call: NA; v_call: TRBV5-1; clone_size: few; j_call: TRBJ1-2; cdr3_nt: TGCGCCAGCAGCTCAACGGGGGCCTATGGCTACACCTTC; cdr3_aa: CASSSTGAYGYTF
d_call: TRBD2; v_call: TRBV7-3; clone_size: NA; j_call: TRBJ2-5; cdr3_nt: TGTGCCAGCAGCTTACACCCCCGCGGGGGGGCCGTAGAGACCCAGTACTTC; cdr3_aa: CASSLHPRGGAVETQYF
d_call: TRBD1; v_call: TRBV7-8; clone_size: NA; j_call: TRBJ2-3; cdr3_nt: TGTGCCAGCAGCTCCGGACAGGCAAGGATGGATACGCAGTATTTT; cdr3_aa: CASSSGQARMDTQYF
d_call: NA; v_call: TRBV2; clone_size: NA; j_call: TRBJ1-1; cdr3_nt: TGTGCCAGCAGCAAAGGGCCAGGGTCTGAAGCTTTCTTT; cdr3_aa: CASSKGPGSEAFF
d_call: TRBD1; v_call: TRBV7-9; clone_size: few; j_call: TRBJ1-6; cdr3_nt: TGTGCCAGCAGCTCGGGACAGGGTAGTTCACCCCTCCACTTT; cdr3_aa: CASSSGQGSSPLHF
d_call: NA; v_call: TRBV28; clone_size: NA; j_call: TRBJ1-1; cdr3_nt: TGTGCCAGCAGTTCTGGGGCCGCGTCAGGAGCTTTCTTT; cdr3_aa: CASSSGAASGAFF
d_call: TRBD2; v_call: TRBV5-1; clone_size: NA; j_call: TRBJ2-7; cdr3_nt: TGCGCCAGCAGAACCGGGACTAGCGAAGCCTACGAGCAGTACTTC; cdr3_aa: CASRTGTSEAYEQYF
d_call: NA; v_call: TRBV11-2; clone_size: NA; j_call: TRBJ1-3; cdr3_nt: TGTGCCAGCAGCGCGGGAACAGGGTCCTACTCTGGAAACACCATATATTTT; cdr3_aa: CASSAGTGSYSGNTIYF
d_call: NA; v_call: TRBV29-1; clone_size: NA; j_call: TRBJ1-6; cdr3_nt: TGCAGCGTTCGTGAGGGAAATTCACCCCTCCACTTT; cdr3_aa: CSVREGNSPLHF
d_call: NA; v_call: TRBV29-1; clone_size: once; j_call: TRBJ1-2; cdr3_nt: TGCAGCGTTGTTTTCTCCTATGGCTACACCTTC; cdr3_aa: CSVVFSYGYTF
d_call: TRBD1; v_call: TRBV5-4; clone_size: NA; j_call: TRBJ1-2; cdr3_nt: TGTGCCAGCAGCCCGTTCGACAGGGAGGGCTATGGCTACACCTTC; cdr3_aa: CASSPFDREGYGYTF
d_call: TRBD2; v_call: TRBV19; clone_size: NA; j_call: TRBJ2-7; cdr3_nt: TGTGCCAGCGGACTAGCGGGGGGGAGCGAGCAGTACTTC; cdr3_aa: CASGLAGGSEQYF
d_call: TRBD1; v_call: TRBV5-1; clone_size: NA; j_call: TRBJ2-5; cdr3_nt: TGCGCCAGCAGCTTGGGGACAGGGCAAGAGACCCAGTACTTC; cdr3_aa: CASSLGTGQETQYF
d_call: NA; v_call: TRBV7-2; clone_size: few; j_call: TRBJ2-2; cdr3_nt: TGTGCCAGCAGCCCCAGACGCCAGACCGGGGAGCTGTTTTTT; cdr3_aa: CASSPRRQTGELFF
d_call: TRBD2; v_call: TRBV7-9; clone_size: few; j_call: TRBJ2-1; cdr3_nt: TGTGCCAGCAGCTTAGGCGGGGGGGCGTTAAATGAGCAGTTCTTC; cdr3_aa: CASSLGGGALNEQFF
d_call: NA; v_call: TRBV29-1; clone_size: NA; j_call: TRBJ2-6; cdr3_nt: TGCAGCGTTGGGGGCATACAAAGTCGGGCCAACGTCCTGACTTTC; cdr3_aa: CSVGGIQSRANVLTF
d_call: TRBD1; v_call: TRBV10-1; clone_size: once; j_call: TRBJ2-2; cdr3_nt: TGCGCCAGCAGCGGGGGGACAGGGGGGAACACCGGGGAGCTGTTTTTT; cdr3_aa: CASSGGTGGNTGELFF
d_call: TRBD1; v_call: TRBV5-1; clone_size: NA; j_call: TRBJ1-1; cdr3_nt: TGCGCCAGCAGCTTGGAAGGGGGCGCGGGTTCTGAAGCTTTCTTT; cdr3_aa: CASSLEGGAGSEAFF
d_call: TRBD1; v_call: TRBV7-9; clone_size: NA; j_call: TRBJ2-7; cdr3_nt: TGTGCCAGCAGCACAGGGGGCGCATTAGGACACGAGCAGTACTTC; cdr3_aa: CASSTGGALGHEQYF
d_call: NA; v_call: TRBV7-9; clone_size: few; j_call: TRBJ2-7; cdr3_nt: TGTGCCAGCAGCTTAGGTGGGTCGAGCTCCTACGAGCAGTACTTC; cdr3_aa: CASSLGGSSSYEQYF
d_call: NA; v_call: TRBV4-3; clone_size: NA; j_call: TRBJ2-3; cdr3_nt: TGCGCCAGCAGCAGCATTTTCGCAGATACGCAGTATTTT; cdr3_aa: CASSSIFADTQYF
d_call: TRBD1; v_call: TRBV7-8; clone_size: NA; j_call: TRBJ2-7; cdr3_nt: TGTGCCAGCAGGCCGGGACAGGGCTCCGAGCAGTACTTC; cdr3_aa: CASRPGQGSEQYF
d_call: NA; v_call: TRBV11-3; clone_size: NA; j_call: TRBJ2-3; cdr3_nt: TGTGCCAGCAGCCTAACGGGGGGCACTAGCACAGATACGCAGTATTTT; cdr3_aa: CASSLTGGTSTDTQYF
d_call: NA; v_call: TRBV4-1; clone_size: NA; j_call: TRBJ2-1; cdr3_nt: TGCGCCAGCAGCCAAATTGACATTGTCTCCTACAATGAGCAGTTCTTC; cdr3_aa: CASSQIDIVSYNEQFF
d_call: TRBD1; v_call: TRBV7-9; clone_size: NA; j_call: TRBJ2-3; cdr3_nt: TGTGCCAGCAGCTCTTTTATTCGGACAGGGCTTTTCCCAGATACGCAGTATTTT; cdr3_aa: CASSSFIRTGLFPDTQYF